In its sample, the clone carrying this TCR beta chain was seen once. Researchers took RNA transcripts and amplified TCR beta CDR3 regions from them. Investigators did first-round RT-PCR with HTBI primers, then second-round multiplex PCR. TCRdb re-derived calls from the multiplex PCR reads in MiXCR, one entry per CDR3 protein. The data hold roughly 700,000 distinct CDR3 sequences, with roughly 40% observed a single time. The CDR3 contains 16 residues. The germline CDR1 and CDR2 sequences are KGHDR and SFDVKD. Trimming removed 5 bases from V and 4 bases from J; junction bases left unmatched: 10. The sample belongs to a study of Graves' ophthalmopathy and Graves' hyperthyroidism. Study at large: At initial diagnosis, peripheral blood was obtained, and this preceded any treatment.

The receptor was derived from an adult man with Graves' ophthalmopathy. Sequenced: peripheral blood. V and J are TRBV24-1 and TRBJ1-5; 7 nucleotides agree with TRBD1. In DNA form, the CDR3 reads TGTGCCACCAGTGCTCTCACCGACAGGGAGAATCAGCCCCAGCATTTT. This sequence encodes CATSALTDRENQPQHF.